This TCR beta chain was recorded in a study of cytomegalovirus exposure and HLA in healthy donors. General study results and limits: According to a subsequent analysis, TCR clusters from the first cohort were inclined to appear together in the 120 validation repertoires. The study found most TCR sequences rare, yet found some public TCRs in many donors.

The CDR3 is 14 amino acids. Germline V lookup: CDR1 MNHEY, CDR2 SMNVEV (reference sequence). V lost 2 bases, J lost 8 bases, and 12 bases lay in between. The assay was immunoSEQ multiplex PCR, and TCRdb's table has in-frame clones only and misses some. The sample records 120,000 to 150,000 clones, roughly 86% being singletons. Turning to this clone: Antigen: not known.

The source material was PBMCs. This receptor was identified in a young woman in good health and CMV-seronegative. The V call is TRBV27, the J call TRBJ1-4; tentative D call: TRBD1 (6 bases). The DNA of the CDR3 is TGTGCCAGCAGTTTACAGGACAGAGGAGAAAAACTGTTTTTT. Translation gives CASSLQDRGEKLFF.